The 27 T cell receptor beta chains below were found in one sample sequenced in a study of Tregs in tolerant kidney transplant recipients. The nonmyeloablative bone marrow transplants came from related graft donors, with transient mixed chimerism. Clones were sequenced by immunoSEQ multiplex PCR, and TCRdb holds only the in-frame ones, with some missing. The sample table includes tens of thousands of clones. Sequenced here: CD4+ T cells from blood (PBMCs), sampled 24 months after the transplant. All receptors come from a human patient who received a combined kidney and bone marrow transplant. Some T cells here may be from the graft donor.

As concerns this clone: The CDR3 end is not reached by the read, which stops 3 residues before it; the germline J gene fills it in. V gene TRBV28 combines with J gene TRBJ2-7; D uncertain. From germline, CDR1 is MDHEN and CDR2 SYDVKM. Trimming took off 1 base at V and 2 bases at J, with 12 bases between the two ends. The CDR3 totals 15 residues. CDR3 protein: CASSLFWAETYEQYF. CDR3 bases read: TGTGCCAGCAGTTTATTTTGGGCAGAAACCTACGAG. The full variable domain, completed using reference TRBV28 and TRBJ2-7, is DVKVTQSSRYLVKRTGEKVFLECVQDMDHENMFWYRQDPGLGLRLIYFSYDVKMKEKGDIPEGYSVSREKKERFSLILESASTNQTSMYLCASSLFWAETYEQYFGPGTRLTVT.

CDR3 sequence reads: CASSLRRERFNEQFF. The sequenced part of the CDR3 DNA is TGTGCCAGCAGCTTAAGGCGGGAGAGGTTCAATGAG. The V and J genes are TRBV11-2 and TRBJ2-1, with 7 positions matching TRBD2. The read terminates 3 residues before the CDR3 end, so the remaining end is supplied by the germline J gene. CDR3 length: 15 residues. Germline lookup yields CDR1 SGHAT and CDR2 FQNNGV. V was clipped by 2 bases and J by 6 bases; unmatched bases: 7.

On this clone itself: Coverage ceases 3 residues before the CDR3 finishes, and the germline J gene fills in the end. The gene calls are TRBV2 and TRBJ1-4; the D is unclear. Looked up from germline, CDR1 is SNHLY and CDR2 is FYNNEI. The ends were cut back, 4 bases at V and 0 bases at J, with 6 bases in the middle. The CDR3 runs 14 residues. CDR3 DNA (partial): TGTGCCAGCAGTGGGACTGCAACTAATGAAAAA. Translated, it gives CASSGTATNEK. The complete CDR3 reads CASSGTATNEKLFF.

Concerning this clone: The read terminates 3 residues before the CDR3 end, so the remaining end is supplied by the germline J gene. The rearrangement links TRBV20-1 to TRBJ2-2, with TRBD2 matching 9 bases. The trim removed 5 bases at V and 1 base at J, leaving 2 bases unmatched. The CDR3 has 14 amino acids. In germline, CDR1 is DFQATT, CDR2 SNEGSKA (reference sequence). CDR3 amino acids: CSAPAGGNTGELFF. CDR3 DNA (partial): TGCAGTGCTCCAGCGGGAGGGAACACCGGGGAG.

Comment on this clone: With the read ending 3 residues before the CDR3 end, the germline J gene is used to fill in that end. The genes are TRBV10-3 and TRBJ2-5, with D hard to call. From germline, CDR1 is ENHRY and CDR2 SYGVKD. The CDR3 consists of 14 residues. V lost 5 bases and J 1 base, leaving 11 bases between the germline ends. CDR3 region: CAISLDKLQETQYF. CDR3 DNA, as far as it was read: TGTGCCATCAGTCTTGACAAACTCCAAGAGACC.

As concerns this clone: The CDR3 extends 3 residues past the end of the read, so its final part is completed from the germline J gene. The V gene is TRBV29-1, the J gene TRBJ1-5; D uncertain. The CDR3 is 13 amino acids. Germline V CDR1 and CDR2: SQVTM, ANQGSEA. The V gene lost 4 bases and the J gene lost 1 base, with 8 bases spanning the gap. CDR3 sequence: CSVGDQSNQPQHF. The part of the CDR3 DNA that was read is TGCAGCGTTGGTGATCAGAGCAATCAGCCC.

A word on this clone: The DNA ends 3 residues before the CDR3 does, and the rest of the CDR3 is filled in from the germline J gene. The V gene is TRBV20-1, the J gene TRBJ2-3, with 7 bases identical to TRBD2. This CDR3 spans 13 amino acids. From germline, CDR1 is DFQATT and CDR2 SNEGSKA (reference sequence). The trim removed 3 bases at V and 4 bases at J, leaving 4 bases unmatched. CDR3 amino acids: CSARAGVADTQYF. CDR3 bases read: TGCAGTGCTAGGGCGGGAGTGGCAGATACG.

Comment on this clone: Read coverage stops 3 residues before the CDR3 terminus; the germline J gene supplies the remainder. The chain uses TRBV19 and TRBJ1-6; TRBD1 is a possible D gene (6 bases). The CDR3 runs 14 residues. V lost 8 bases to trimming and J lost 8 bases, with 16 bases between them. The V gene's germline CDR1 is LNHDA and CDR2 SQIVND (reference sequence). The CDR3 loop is CASRHRAGDSPLHF. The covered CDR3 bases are TGTGCCAGTCGTCACAGGGCGGGAGATTCACCC.

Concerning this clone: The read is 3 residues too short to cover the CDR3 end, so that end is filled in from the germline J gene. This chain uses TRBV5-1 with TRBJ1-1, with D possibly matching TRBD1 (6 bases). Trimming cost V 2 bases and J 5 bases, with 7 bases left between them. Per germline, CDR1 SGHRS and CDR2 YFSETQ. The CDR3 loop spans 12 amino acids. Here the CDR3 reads CASSFQGTEAFF. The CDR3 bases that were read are TGCGCCAGCAGCTTTCAGGGGACTGAA. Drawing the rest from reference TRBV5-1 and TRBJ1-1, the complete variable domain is KAGVTQTPRYLIKTRGQQVTLSCSPISGHRSVSWYQQTPGQGLQFLFEYFSETQRNKGNFPGRFSGRQFSNSRSEMNVSTLELGDSALYLCASSFQGTEAFFGQGTRLTVV.

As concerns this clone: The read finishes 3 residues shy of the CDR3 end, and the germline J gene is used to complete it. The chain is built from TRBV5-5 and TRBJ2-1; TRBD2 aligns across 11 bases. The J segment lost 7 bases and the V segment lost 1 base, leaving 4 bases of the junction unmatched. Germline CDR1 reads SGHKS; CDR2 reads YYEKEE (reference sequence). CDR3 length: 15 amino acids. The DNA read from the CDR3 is TGTGCCAGCAGCTTGTGGGGACTAGCGGATAATGAG. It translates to CASSLWGLADNE. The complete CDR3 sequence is CASSLWGLADNEQFF.

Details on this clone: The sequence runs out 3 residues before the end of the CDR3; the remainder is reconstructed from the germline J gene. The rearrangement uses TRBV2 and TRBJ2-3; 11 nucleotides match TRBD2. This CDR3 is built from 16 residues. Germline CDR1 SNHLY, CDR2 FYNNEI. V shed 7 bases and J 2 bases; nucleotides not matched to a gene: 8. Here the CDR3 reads CASTAETSGVTDTQYF. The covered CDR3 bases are TGTGCCAGCACTGCGGAGACTAGCGGGGTCACAGATACG.

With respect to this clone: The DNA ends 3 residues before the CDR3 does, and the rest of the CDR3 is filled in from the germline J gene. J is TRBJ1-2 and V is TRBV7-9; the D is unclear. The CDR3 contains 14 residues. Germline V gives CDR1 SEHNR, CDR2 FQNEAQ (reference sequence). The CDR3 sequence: CASVRLTYARGYTF. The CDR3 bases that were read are TGTGCCAGCGTGCGGTTGACCTACGCCCGAGGC.

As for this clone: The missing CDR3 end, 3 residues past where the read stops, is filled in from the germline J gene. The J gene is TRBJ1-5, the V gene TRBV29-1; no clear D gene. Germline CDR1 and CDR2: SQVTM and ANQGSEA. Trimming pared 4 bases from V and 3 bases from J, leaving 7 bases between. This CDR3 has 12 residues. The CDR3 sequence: CSVVIPNQPQHF. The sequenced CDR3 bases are TGCAGCGTTGTAATTCCCAATCAGCCC.

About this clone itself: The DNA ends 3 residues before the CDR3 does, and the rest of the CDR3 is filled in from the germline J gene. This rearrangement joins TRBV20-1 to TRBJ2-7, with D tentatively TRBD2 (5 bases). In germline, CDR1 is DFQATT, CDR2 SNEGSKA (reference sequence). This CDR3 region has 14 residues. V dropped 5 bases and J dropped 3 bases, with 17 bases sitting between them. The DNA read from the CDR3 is TGCAGTGCTGTCCCCCTTACTAGAATCTACGAG. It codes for CSAVPLTRIYE. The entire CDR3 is CSAVPLTRIYEQYF.

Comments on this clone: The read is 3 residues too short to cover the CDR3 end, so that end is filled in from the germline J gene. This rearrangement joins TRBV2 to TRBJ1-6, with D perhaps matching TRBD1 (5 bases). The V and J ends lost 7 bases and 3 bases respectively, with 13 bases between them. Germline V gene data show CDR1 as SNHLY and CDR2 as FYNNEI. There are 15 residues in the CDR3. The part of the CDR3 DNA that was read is TGTGCCAGCAAGGTTGACAGCAACTATAATTCACCC. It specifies CASKVDSNYNSP. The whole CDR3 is CASKVDSNYNSPLHF.

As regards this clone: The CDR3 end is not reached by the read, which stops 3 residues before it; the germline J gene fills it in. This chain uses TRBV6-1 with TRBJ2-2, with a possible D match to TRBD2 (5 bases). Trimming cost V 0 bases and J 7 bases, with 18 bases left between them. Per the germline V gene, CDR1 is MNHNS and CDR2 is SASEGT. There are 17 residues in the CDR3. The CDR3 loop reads CASSEAPRSGISGELFF. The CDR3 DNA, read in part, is TGTGCCAGCAGTGAAGCCCCTCGGTCGGGGATCAGCGGGGAG.

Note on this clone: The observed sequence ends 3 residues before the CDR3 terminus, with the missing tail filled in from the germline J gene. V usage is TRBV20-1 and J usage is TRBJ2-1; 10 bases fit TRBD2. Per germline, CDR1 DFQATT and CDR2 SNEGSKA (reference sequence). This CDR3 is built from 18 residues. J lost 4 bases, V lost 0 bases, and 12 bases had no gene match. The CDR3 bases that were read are TGCAGTGCTAGAGACCGGACTAGCGGTAGAAGTGGGTACAATGAG. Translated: CSARDRTSGRSGYNE. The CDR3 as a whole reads CSARDRTSGRSGYNEQFF.

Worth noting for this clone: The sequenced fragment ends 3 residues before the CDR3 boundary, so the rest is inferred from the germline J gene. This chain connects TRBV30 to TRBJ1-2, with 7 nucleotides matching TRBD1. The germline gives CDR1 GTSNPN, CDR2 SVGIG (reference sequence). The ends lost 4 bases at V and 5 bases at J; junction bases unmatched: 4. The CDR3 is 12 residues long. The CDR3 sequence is CAWTQGDYGYTF. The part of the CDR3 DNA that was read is TGTGCCTGGACTCAGGGGGATTATGGC. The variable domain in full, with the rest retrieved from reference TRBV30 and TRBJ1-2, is SQTIHQWPATLVQPVGSPLSLECTVEGTSNPNLYWYRQAAGRGLQLLFYSVGIGQISSEVPQNLSASRPQDRQFILSSKKLLLSDSGFYLCAWTQGDYGYTFGSGTRLTVV.

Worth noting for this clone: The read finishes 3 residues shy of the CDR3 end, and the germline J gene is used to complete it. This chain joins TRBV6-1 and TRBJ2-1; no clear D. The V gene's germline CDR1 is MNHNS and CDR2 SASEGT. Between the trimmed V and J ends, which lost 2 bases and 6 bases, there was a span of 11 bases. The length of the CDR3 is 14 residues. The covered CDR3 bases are TGTGCCAGCAGTGAACTACGCACCTTCAATGAG. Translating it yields CASSELRTFNE. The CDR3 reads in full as CASSELRTFNEQFF.

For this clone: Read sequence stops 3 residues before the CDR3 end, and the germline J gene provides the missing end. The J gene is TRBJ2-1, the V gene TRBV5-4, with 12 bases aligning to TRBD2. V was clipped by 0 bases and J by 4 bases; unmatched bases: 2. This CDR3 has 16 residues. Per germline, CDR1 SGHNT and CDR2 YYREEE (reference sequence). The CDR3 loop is CASSLGGTSGYNEQFF. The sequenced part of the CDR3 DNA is TGTGCCAGCAGCTTGGGAGGGACTAGCGGGTACAATGAG.

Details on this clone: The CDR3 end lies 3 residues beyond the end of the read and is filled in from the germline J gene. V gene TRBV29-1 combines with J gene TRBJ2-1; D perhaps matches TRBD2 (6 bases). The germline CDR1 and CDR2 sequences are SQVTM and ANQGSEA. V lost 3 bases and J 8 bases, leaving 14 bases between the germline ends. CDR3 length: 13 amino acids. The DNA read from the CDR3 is TGCAGCGTTGAGAGGCAGGGAGGCGATGAG. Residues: CSVERQGGDE. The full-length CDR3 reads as CSVERQGGDEQFF.

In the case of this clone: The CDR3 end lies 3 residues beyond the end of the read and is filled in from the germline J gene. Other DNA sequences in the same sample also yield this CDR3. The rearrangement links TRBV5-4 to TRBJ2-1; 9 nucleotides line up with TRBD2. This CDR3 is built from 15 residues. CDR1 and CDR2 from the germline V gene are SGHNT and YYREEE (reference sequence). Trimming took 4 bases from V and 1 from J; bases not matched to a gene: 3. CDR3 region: CASSLTSGSYNEQFF. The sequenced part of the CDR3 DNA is TGTGCCAGCAGCCTGACTAGCGGTTCCTACAATGAG.

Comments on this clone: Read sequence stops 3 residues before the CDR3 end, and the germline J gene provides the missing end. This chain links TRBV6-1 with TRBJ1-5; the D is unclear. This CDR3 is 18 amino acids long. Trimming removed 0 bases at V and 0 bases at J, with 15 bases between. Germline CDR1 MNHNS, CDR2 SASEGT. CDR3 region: CASSEATRWRDSNQPQHF. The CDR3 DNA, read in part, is TGTGCCAGCAGTGAAGCTACCAGGTGGAGAGATAGCAATCAGCCC.

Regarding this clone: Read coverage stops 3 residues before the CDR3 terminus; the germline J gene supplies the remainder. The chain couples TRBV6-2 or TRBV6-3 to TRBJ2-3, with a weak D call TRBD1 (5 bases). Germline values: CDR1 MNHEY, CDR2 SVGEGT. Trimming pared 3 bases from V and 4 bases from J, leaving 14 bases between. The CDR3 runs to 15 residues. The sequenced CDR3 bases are TGTGCCAGCAGTTATCAAACAGGTTCGCCAGATACG. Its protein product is CASSYQTGSPDT. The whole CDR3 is CASSYQTGSPDTQYF.

CDR3: CSANYLDTQYF. CDR3 DNA (partial): TGCAGTGCAAACTACTTAGATACG. The chain employs TRBV20-1 and TRBJ2-3; D is undetermined. The read gets to within 3 residues of the CDR3 end, and the germline J gene fills in the rest. CDR1 DFQATT and CDR2 SNEGSKA come from the germline V gene (reference sequence). Trimming shortened V by 6 bases and J by 5 bases, and 9 bases separated the two germline ends. The CDR3 has 11 amino acids.

The CDR3 spells CAWSGIAGVYYEQYF. CDR3 DNA, as far as it was read: TGTGCCTGGAGTGGTATAGCGGGAGTCTACTACGAG. The chain joins TRBV30 to TRBJ2-7; 9 bases are a match to TRBD2. The read gets to within 3 residues of the CDR3 end, and the germline J gene fills in the rest. The germline CDR1 and CDR2 sequences are GTSNPN and SVGIG (reference sequence). The length of the CDR3 is 15 residues. V lost 1 base, J lost 3 bases, and 7 bases stayed unmatched.

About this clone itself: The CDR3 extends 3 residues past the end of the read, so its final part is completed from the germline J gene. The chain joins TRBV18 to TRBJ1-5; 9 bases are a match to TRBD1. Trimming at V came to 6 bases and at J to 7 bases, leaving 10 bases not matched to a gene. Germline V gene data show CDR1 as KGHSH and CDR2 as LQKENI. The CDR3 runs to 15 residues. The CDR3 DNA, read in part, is TGTGCCAGCTCCCAGGGACAGGGCGTAGGGCAGCCC. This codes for CASSQGQGVGQP. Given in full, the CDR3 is CASSQGQGVGQPQHF.